The 17 T cell receptor beta chains in this list originate from one sample, sequenced in a study of CD8 T cells in ankylosing spondylitis. MiXCR, run by TCRdb on the 5' RACE reads, gives a single entry per CDR3 protein. The sample yields roughly 97,000 distinct CDR3 sequences, about 8.3% seen once. Sample: blood, either unsorted or a sorted T cell fraction (not recorded which). These receptors all come from a male donor with ankylosing spondylitis or in good health (not recorded which).

This clonotype was seen at least ten times. This chain uses TRBV12-3 or TRBV12-4 with TRBJ1-6; TRBD1 agrees at 9 bases. Losses at the gene ends were 7 bases for V and 2 bases for J; bases not matched to a gene: 6. The CDR3 runs to 16 residues. The CDR3, as DNA: TGTGCCAGCAACCCGGGACAGGGCGCCTATAATTCACCCCTCCACTTT. Amino acid sequence: CASNPGQGAYNSPLHF.

This clonotype was found many times. The chain recombines TRBV4-2 with TRBJ2-3; 9 bases line up with TRBD2. The CDR3 contains 16 residues. Per germline, CDR1 LGHNA and CDR2 YNFKEQ. Trimming cost V 1 base and J 6 bases; bases outside gene matches: 8. This chain's CDR3 is CASSQVGGRAADTQYF. In nucleotides, the CDR3 is TGTGCCAGCAGCCAAGTAGGCGGGAGGGCCGCGGATACGCAGTATTTT.

With regard to this clonotype: A read error is possible here, since a much larger clone lies one base away. This chain joins TRBV7-2 and TRBJ1-1; D call uncertain. This CDR3 comprises 14 residues. Germline values: CDR1 SGHTA, CDR2 FQGNSA. CDR3 in DNA: TGTGCCAGCAGCGCGGGTCGGATGAACTCTGAAGCTTTCTTT. Its protein product is CASSAGRMNSEAFF.

Many counts were recorded for this clonotype. The rearrangement joins TRBV4-2 to TRBJ2-2; D may be TRBD2 (5 bases). CDR3 size: 17 residues. Germline loops: CDR1 LGHNA, CDR2 YNFKEQ. Trimming removed 4 bases at V and 8 bases at J, with 23 bases between. CDR3 nucleotides: TGTGCCAGCAGCCCCTCAACCGACTGGGGAGCAGGAGGGGAGCTGTTTTTT. This codes for CASSPSTDWGAGGELFF.

This clonotype was observed at least ten times. The CDR3 reads CASTGWAGEGEQYF. CDR3 bases: TGTGCCAGCACCGGCTGGGCAGGGGAGGGCGAGCAGTACTTC. The chain has TRBV7-9 and TRBJ2-7, with a tentative D call TRBD2 (7 bases). The germline gives CDR1 SEHNR, CDR2 FQNEAQ (reference sequence). V lost 7 bases and J lost 6, with 19 bases in between. The CDR3 runs to 14 residues. Combining the CDR3 with reference TRBV7-9 and TRBJ2-7 gives the whole variable domain DTGVSQNPRHKITKRGQNVTFRCDPISEHNRLYWYRQTLGQGPEFLTYFQNEAQLEKSRLLSDRFSAERPKGSFSTLEIQRTEQGDSAMYLCASTGWAGEGEQYFGPGTRLTVT.

The table lists this clonotype with many counts. The CDR3 region has the DNA TGTGCCAGCAGCCGAGAGGCCGGGGGACCCCAGCATTTT. It is translated as CASSREAGGPQHF. V is TRBV5-4 and J is TRBJ1-5; D possibly corresponds to TRBD1 (5 bases). Germline lookup yields CDR1 SGHNT and CDR2 YYREEE (reference sequence). V gave up 4 bases and J gave up 10 bases, with 15 bases separating them. The CDR3 has 13 amino acids.

This clonotype was recorded at least ten times. One end of the junction is discordant with germline, which a read error may explain. The V gene is TRBV20-1, the J gene TRBJ2-3; 8 bases are shared with TRBD2. CDR1 DFQATT and CDR2 SNEGSKA come from the germline V gene (reference sequence). There are 15 residues in the CDR3. The CDR3 sequence: CCASGWQSRTDTQYF. In DNA, the CDR3 is TGCTGTGCTAGCGGGTGGCAATCCCGCACAGATACGCAGTATTTT.

This clonotype was counted many times. The chain combines TRBV5-1 with TRBJ2-1; 8 bases are a match to TRBD2. Germline loops: CDR1 SGHRS, CDR2 YFSETQ. CDR3 length: 14 residues. V dropped 3 bases and J dropped 3; count of bases not matched to a gene: 2. In DNA form, the CDR3 reads TGCGCCAGCAGCTCCAGCGGGGGCTACAATGAGCAGTTCTTC. It codes for CASSSSGGYNEQFF. The full variable domain, rest sourced from reference TRBV5-1 and TRBJ2-1, is KAGVTQTPRYLIKTRGQQVTLSCSPISGHRSVSWYQQTPGQGLQFLFEYFSETQRNKGNFPGRFSGRQFSNSRSEMNVSTLELGDSALYLCASSSSGGYNEQFFGPGTRLTVL.

In this sample, this clonotype turned up many times. The V and J genes are TRBV12-3 or TRBV12-4 and TRBJ2-3; 7 positions match TRBD1. After removal of 4 bases from V and 6 bases from J, the junction contained 10 bases not matched to a gene. The CDR3 extends over 15 amino acids. CDR3 bases: TGTGCCAGCAGTTCCGACAGGGCAAGGGGTGATACGCAGTATTTT. Protein product: CASSSDRARGDTQYF.

This clonotype occurred many times. The chain links TRBV5-1 to TRBJ2-7; the D gene could be TRBD1 or TRBD2 (5 bases each). Germline V gene data show CDR1 as SGHRS and CDR2 as YFSETQ. The V gene lost 4 bases and the J gene lost 10 bases, with 18 bases spanning the gap. This CDR3 has 13 residues. The CDR3 here is CASSTGTDTDQYF. The DNA for the CDR3 is TGCGCCAGCAGCACCGGGACCGATACGGACCAGTACTTC.

Ten or more counts support this clonotype. The chain recombines TRBV7-9 with TRBJ2-1; D gene unclear. This CDR3 has 14 amino acids. Per the germline V gene, CDR1 is SEHNR and CDR2 is FQNEAQ (reference sequence). V was shortened by 3 bases and J by 8 bases, with 14 bases between the two germline ends. CDR3 sequence: CASSFKPRDHEQFF. CDR3 in DNA: TGTGCCAGCAGCTTTAAGCCCCGCGACCATGAGCAGTTCTTC.

The J gene is TRBJ2-3, the V gene TRBV7-3, with a weak D call TRBD2 (6 bases). Trimming cost V 1 base and J 4 bases, with 12 bases left between them. Germline V gene data show CDR1 as SGHTA and CDR2 as FQGTGA. The CDR3 runs 15 residues. The CDR3 nucleotides read TGTGCCAGCAGCTTAATCTGGCGGGAAGCAGATACGCAGTATTTT. It specifies CASSLIWREADTQYF.

This clonotype was seen repeatedly, ten times or more. The chain combines TRBV12-5 with TRBJ2-4, with D hard to call. V dropped 6 bases and J dropped 0 bases, with 15 bases sitting between them. This CDR3 has 16 residues. Germline V lookup: CDR1 LGHNT, CDR2 FRNRAP. In DNA form, the CDR3 reads TGTGCTAGTGGACCGCAGCGAACCCTAGCCAAAAACATTCAGTACTTC. It is translated as CASGPQRTLAKNIQYF.

This clonotype showed up many times. The rearrangement joins TRBV10-3 to TRBJ2-7, with 9 bases that match TRBD1. Trimming at V came to 6 bases and at J to 1 base, leaving 4 bases not matched to a gene. Germline V gives CDR1 ENHRY, CDR2 SYGVKD. There are 14 residues in the CDR3. The CDR3 here is CAISLGTGSYEQYF. In DNA, the CDR3 is TGTGCCATCAGCCTCGGGACAGGGTCCTACGAGCAGTACTTC.

This clonotype was detected only a few times. This chain joins TRBV29-1 and TRBJ2-1, with unresolved D. The V gene's germline CDR1 is SQVTM and CDR2 ANQGSEA. V was trimmed by 5 bases and J by 6 bases, leaving 8 bases between them. This CDR3 comprises 11 residues. CDR3 residues: CSVTDGNEQFF. Written as DNA, the CDR3 is TGCAGCGTTACGGACGGCAATGAGCAGTTCTTC.

This clonotype came up many times. J is TRBJ2-2 and V is TRBV7-9; D call uncertain. V lost 2 bases and J lost 5, with 9 bases in between. The CDR3 covers 14 residues. Germline V gene sequence: CDR1 SEHNR, CDR2 FQNEAQ (reference sequence). The CDR3 here is CASSLKGRTGELFF. The CDR3 DNA is TGTGCCAGCAGCTTAAAGGGAAGGACCGGGGAGCTGTTTTTT.

With regard to this clonotype: A much larger clone lies a single base off, so this may be a read error. The conserved final phenylalanine or tryptophan is absent from the CDR3, which likely points to a read error. The genes are TRBV20-1 and TRBJ1-1; D remains unclear. Looked up from germline, CDR1 is DFQATT and CDR2 is SNEGSKA (reference sequence). With 3 bases removed from V and 8 bases from J, the gap between germline ends came to 7 bases. The CDR3 is 10 amino acids. The CDR3 sequence: CSARLSEAFS. The CDR3 DNA reads TGCAGTGCTAGGTTATCCGAAGCTTTCTCT.